This T cell receptor (beta chain) was captured by sequencing in a study of cytomegalovirus exposure and HLA in healthy donors. About the research overall: The roughly 130 validation repertoires used the same platform as the approximately 620 first-cohort repertoires (as reported by a later analysis). Study-wide points: First-cohort TCR clusters were later found to tend to co-occur in the 120 or so validation repertoires.

Here immunoSEQ multiplex PCR was the method, and the copy in TCRdb shows in-frame clones only, minus some. The sample shows roughly 200,000 clones, approximately 78% of them seen only once. This CDR3 comprises 15 residues. The V gene's germline CDR1 is MNHEY and CDR2 SVGAGI. Trimming took off 2 bases at V and 4 bases at J, with 9 bases between the two ends. This clone came up once. Its antigen is as yet unknown. Sequenced: PBMCs. This chain links TRBV6-5 with TRBJ1-6; no firm D call. The receptor's source is a young woman in good health and CMV-seronegative. The CDR3 spells CASSYSVAYNSPLHF. CDR3 DNA: TGTGCCAGCAGTTACAGCGTAGCGTATAATTCACCCCTCCACTTT.